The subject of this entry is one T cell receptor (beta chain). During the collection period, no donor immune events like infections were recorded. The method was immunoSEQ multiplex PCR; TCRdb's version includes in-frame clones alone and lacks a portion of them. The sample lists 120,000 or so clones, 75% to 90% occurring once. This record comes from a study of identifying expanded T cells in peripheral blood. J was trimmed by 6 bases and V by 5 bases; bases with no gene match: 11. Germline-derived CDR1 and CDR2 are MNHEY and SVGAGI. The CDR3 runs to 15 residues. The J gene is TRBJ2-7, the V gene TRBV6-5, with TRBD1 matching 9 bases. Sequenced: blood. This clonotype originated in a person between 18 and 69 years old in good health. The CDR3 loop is CASSTGQGHPSEQYF. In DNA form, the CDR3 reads TGTGCCAGCAGTACTGGACAGGGGCACCCTTCCGAGCAGTACTTC.